This entry is about one TCR beta chain. From germline, CDR1 is SGHRS and CDR2 YFSETQ. The CDR3 is 15 amino acids. Trimming pared 0 bases from V and 1 base from J, leaving 9 bases between. How the authors handled the data: For nucleated cells, counts were estimated from reference gene primer amplification. Generated by immunoSEQ multiplex PCR, the TCRdb table keeps only in-frame clones and is missing some. V and J calls and clone size are copied from that table; D and trimming were computed from the DNA. The sample lists about 180,000 clones, about 91% occurring once. The sample belongs to a study of blood T cell repertoires in COVID-19. Across the study: PBMCs, B-cell-depleted T cells, or T cells were the source of the cDNA or gDNA that made up the material.

The source is a woman aged 25 to 39 with acute or convalescent COVID-19. The gene calls are TRBV5-1 and TRBJ2-3, with D unresolved. The source material was peripheral blood. CDR3 DNA sequence: TGCGCCAGCAGCTTGGGGTCAACAGGCACAGATACGCAGTATTTT. Protein sequence: CASSLGSTGTDTQYF.